This T cell receptor (beta chain) comes out of a study of blood T cell repertoires in COVID-19 (dated by TCRdb to about 2020). About the study as a whole: Samples covering the acute and convalescent phases of COVID-19 were provided by collaborators in the United States, Italy and Spain. The prospective study material was composed of cDNA or gDNA derived from T cells, B-cell-depleted T cells, or PBMCs. Subjects who had been exposed to COVID-19, were actively infected with it, or had recovered from it provided the deeply sampled blood TCRbeta repertoires that made up the dataset. Nearly every sample came with metadata listing a de-identified subject ID, COVID-19 status, age in years and sex. HLA class I and class II types, where available, came from metadata supplied by the sample provider rather than from assay-based typing. Samples came from the ongoing ImmuneRACE study (first 160 participants) plus 1,254 subjects from 6 global collaborators. The repertoires were released in a freely available public database meant as a resource for research on the immune response to SARS-CoV-2.

The collaborating institutions used their own protocols to collect whole blood in K2EDTA tubes. For TCRbeta analysis, collaborator samples were shipped as frozen whole blood, as isolated PBMCs, or as DNA extracted from either sample type. TCRbeta CDR3 regions were amplified from genomic DNA using the immunoSEQ Assay, a bias-controlled multiplex PCR. Per the original workflow: The number of nucleated cells in each sample was estimated from the amplification of reference gene primers within the assay. To quantify the absolute abundance of each unique TCRbeta CDR3 rearrangement, sequence reads were collapsed and filtered. For each sample, productive Simpson clonality was calculated by taking the square root of Simpson's diversity index across productive rearrangements. TCRdb holds this immuneACCESS table with in-frame rearrangements only. Some clones are missing; in checked studies, unresolved V genes explain under half, and the rest has no known cause. The V and J calls and clone size were taken over from that table, and D and trimming were inferred from the DNA. The sample includes approximately 92,000 clones, with about 83% observed a single time. The ten largest clonotypes hold roughly 1.9% of the sample.

On the study overall, not on this receptor specifically: The amount of clinical and demographic metadata varied by source and participant and was provided uncurated.

With regard to this clone: The antigen it binds to is not known. Base qualities are not at hand, and no much larger clone is one base apart.

CDR1 and CDR2, per the germline V gene, are SGDLS and YYNGEE. The cysteine opens and the phenylalanine closes a CDR3 of 17 amino acids. CDR3 DNA is the only sequence kept; it has 51 bases, read in frame from the first base. Trimming takes 0 bases from V and 0 bases from J, and the germline ends sit 15 bases apart. The rearrangement combines TRBV9 with TRBJ1-1, and possibly TRBD1, on 5 matching bases. Sequenced sample: peripheral blood. This receptor was obtained from a man aged 65-85 years with active or convalescent COVID-19. Here the CDR3 is given as CASSVGPGGTMNTEAFF. The sequenced DNA is TGTGCCAGCAGCGTAGGGCCCGGGGGTACCATGAACACTGAAGCTTTCTTT.